The 8 T cell receptor beta chains given below trace back to one sample, sequenced in a study of blood T cells in healthy people across ages. Primed by a sample-barcoded 5' primer and a J-beta primer mix, a second PCR proceeded for 7 to 11 cycles. From the 5' RACE reads, TCRdb called clonotypes with MiXCR, one entry per CDR3 protein. Of more than 900,000 distinct CDR3 sequences listed, about 29% are singletons. These data were likewise used in another study, on T cells of mothers and their children.

The sequenced sample consisted of blood. All receptors derive from a woman aged 40-49 years in good health.

This clonotype occurred a few times. The J gene is TRBJ1-1, the V gene TRBV2; the D is unclear. The germline CDR1 and CDR2 sequences are SNHLY and FYNNEI. V was clipped by 7 bases and J by 1 base, with 10 bases between them. The CDR3 contains 13 residues. Written as DNA, the CDR3 is TGTGCCAGCAAATGGAATGAGAACACTGAAGCTTTCTTT. It is translated as CASKWNENTEAFF.

This clonotype was seen many times. The chain's CDR3 is CASVSNGRTDTQYF. Written as DNA, the CDR3 is TGTGCCAGCGTGTCGAACGGCCGCACAGATACGCAGTATTTT. The chain combines TRBV7-2 with TRBJ2-3; no reliable D call. CDR1 is SGHTA and CDR2 is FQGNSA in the germline V gene. The CDR3 has 14 residues. Trimming took off 8 bases at V and 1 base at J, with 13 bases between the two ends.

This chain uses TRBV3-1 with TRBJ1-1; D is unresolved. Between the trimmed V and J ends, which lost 1 base and 2 bases, there was a span of 8 bases. The CDR3 extends over 14 amino acids. Germline CDR1 and CDR2: LGHDT and YNNKEL (reference sequence). The chain's CDR3 is CASSQGTGNTEAFF. Here the CDR3 DNA reads TGTGCCAGCAGCCAAGGGACGGGTAACACTGAAGCTTTCTTT.

Comment on this clonotype: One base away lies a much larger clone, so this may be a sequencing read error. The rearrangement uses TRBV20-1 and TRBJ2-7; D uncertain. The CDR3 sequence is 13 residues long. Germline lookup yields CDR1 DFQATT and CDR2 SNEGSKA (reference sequence). V was clipped by 1 base and J by 6 bases, with 13 bases between them. DNA of the CDR3: TGCAGTGCTAGAGGGAGCCACACGGCCGAGCAGTACTTC. This codes for CSARGSHTAEQYF.

As for this clonotype: This may arise from a read error, as a much more abundant clone is one base away. V usage is TRBV28 and J usage is TRBJ2-4; D gene uncertain. This CDR3 comprises 13 residues. V dropped 7 bases and J dropped 15 bases, with 22 bases sitting between them. Germline CDR1 reads MDHEN; CDR2 reads SYDVKM. The CDR3: CASNNLLLHERYF. The DNA for the CDR3 is TGTGCCAGCAACAACCTCCTTCTCCACGAGCGGTACTTC.

This chain joins TRBV20-1 and TRBJ1-5, with D tentatively TRBD1 (6 bases). The ends were cut back, 4 bases at V and 0 bases at J, with 16 bases in the middle. CDR3 size: 16 residues. Germline CDR1 DFQATT, CDR2 SNEGSKA (reference sequence). Written as DNA, the CDR3 is TGCAGTGCTATCAACAGGGCGGATGATAGCAATCAGCCCCAGCATTTT. Translation: CSAINRADDSNQPQHF.

This clonotype has more than one count but fewer than ten. This chain joins TRBV20-1 and TRBJ2-3; D is possibly TRBD2 (6 bases). The CDR3 has 15 residues. Deletions cut 0 bases from V and 3 bases from J, with 13 bases between. CDR1 is DFQATT, CDR2 SNEGSKA, per germline (reference sequence). In DNA, the CDR3 is TGCAGTGCTAGAGATGGGGCAGGGAGGACAGATACGCAGTATTTT. This sequence encodes CSARDGAGRTDTQYF.

The V call is TRBV12-3 or TRBV12-4, the J call TRBJ1-5, with D unresolved. This CDR3 is built from 14 residues. Deletions cut 6 bases from V and 0 bases from J, with 9 bases between. The CDR3 here is CASSWTSSNQPQHF. CDR3 nucleotides: TGTGCCAGCAGCTGGACGTCTAGCAATCAGCCCCAGCATTTT.